Presented here are 3 T cell receptor beta chains from one specimen sequenced in a study of T cells in Graves' hyperthyroidism and ophthalmopathy. TCR beta CDR3 regions were amplified from RNA transcripts. Primed by the HTBI set, a first-round RT-PCR was run on the TCR CDR3. TCRdb re-called the multiplex PCR reads through MiXCR, storing one row per CDR3 protein. The table lists under 450,000 distinct CDR3 sequences, approximately 15% of them singletons, with more than 20% in the top ten. Specimen: blood. These receptors were obtained from a man between 25 and 39 years old with Graves' hyperthyroidism that later progressed to Graves' ophthalmopathy.

This clonotype has a handful of counts. The rearrangement links TRBV3-1 to TRBJ1-3, with 11 bases matching TRBD1. Germline V gives CDR1 LGHDT, CDR2 YNNKEL (reference sequence). With 4 bases clipped from V and 3 bases from J, the junction kept 5 bases outside the gene matches. The CDR3 has 16 residues. CDR3 DNA sequence: TGTGCCAGCAGCCCGAGGACAGGGGGCTTTGGAAACACCATATATTTT. This sequence encodes CASSPRTGGFGNTIYF. Drawing the rest from reference TRBV3-1 and TRBJ1-3, the complete variable domain is DTAVSQTPKYLVTQMGNDKSIKCEQNLGHDTMYWYKQDSKKFLKIMFSYNNKELIINETVPNRFSPKSPDKAHLNLHINSLELGDSAVYFCASSPRTGGFGNTIYFGEGSWLTVV.

This chain links TRBV12-5 with TRBJ1-1, with a tentative D call TRBD1 (6 bases). Trimming shortened V by 0 bases and J by 1 base, and 21 bases separated the two germline ends. The germline V gene encodes CDR1 LGHNT and CDR2 FRNRAP. The CDR3 totals 19 residues. The CDR3 reads CASGLVPRSHRGGNTEAFF. In nucleotides, the CDR3 is TGTGCTAGTGGTTTGGTACCCCGGTCCCACCGAGGGGGGAACACTGAAGCTTTCTTT.

This clonotype showed up just a few times. The chain carries TRBV20-1 and TRBJ1-5; the D gene is possibly TRBD1 (6 bases). Germline CDR1 and CDR2: DFQATT and SNEGSKA (reference sequence). The CDR3 spans 12 residues. Trimming took off 6 bases at V and 9 bases at J, with 15 bases between the two ends. CDR3 nucleotides: TGCAGTGCAAGCAGGGGAAATTTGCCCCAGCATTTT. Translating gives CSASRGNLPQHF.